This paragraph covers one T cell receptor beta chain sequence. The antigen is not known. The sample originates from a study of T cell responses to AZD1222 COVID-19 vaccine. Findings and limits, study-wide: Close to half of all spike-specific TCRs reportedly target regions of the variants that are unmutated. Vaccine-associated CD4 TCRs spanned spike, dominant at 160-218 and 743-854. Donors were mostly white British, more females; clonal diversity possibly underestimated.

Sequencing used immunoSEQ multiplex PCR; TCRdb keeps in-frame clones, though not all of them. Of about 160,000 clones in the sample, 88% were seen once. The sequence was collected from an adult in good health. Specimen: peripheral blood, collected on day 0 of AZD1222 vaccination.

Here the CDR3 DNA reads TGTGCCAGCAGCTTAGTCGAGGGGCTTGAGCCCCAGCATTTT. The encoded protein is CASSLVEGLEPQHF. This chain uses TRBV7-8 with TRBJ1-5; possible D gene TRBD1, 5 bases. This CDR3 has 14 amino acids. V lost 1 base to trimming and J lost 8 bases, with 12 bases between them. Germline V gene lookup returns CDR1 SGHVS and CDR2 FQNEAQ.